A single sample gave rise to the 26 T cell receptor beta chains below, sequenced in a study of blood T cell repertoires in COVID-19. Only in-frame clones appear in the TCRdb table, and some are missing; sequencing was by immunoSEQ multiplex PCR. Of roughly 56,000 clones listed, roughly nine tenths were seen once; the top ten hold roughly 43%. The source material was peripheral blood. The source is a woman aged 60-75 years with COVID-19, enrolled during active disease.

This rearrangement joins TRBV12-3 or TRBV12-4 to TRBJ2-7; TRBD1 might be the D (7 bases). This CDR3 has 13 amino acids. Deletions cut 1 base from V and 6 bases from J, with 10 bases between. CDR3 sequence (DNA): TGTGCCAGCAGTTTAGGGCAGGGGGGCGAGCAGTACTTC. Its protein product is CASSLGQGGEQYF.

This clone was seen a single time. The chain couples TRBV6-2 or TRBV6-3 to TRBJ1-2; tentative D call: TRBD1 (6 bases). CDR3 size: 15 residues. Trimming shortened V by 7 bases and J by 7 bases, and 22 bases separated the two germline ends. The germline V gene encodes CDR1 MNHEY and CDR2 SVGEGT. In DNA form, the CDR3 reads TGTGCCAGCACCCCATTCCGGGGGGGGGCGCCTGGCTACACCTTC. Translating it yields CASTPFRGGAPGYTF.

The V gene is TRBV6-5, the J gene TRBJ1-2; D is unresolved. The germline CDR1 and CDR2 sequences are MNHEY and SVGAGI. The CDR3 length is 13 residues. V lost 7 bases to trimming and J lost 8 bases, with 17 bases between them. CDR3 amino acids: CASTSERMGGYTF. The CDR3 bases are TGTGCCAGCACCTCGGAGCGGATGGGGGGCTACACCTTC.

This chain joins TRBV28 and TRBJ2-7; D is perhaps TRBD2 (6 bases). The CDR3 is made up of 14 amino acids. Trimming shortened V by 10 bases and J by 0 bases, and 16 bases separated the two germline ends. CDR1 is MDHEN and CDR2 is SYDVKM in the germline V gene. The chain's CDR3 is CATERAGSSYEQYF. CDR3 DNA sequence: TGTGCCACTGAGCGGGCCGGGAGCTCCTACGAGCAGTACTTC.

CDR3 amino acids: CASSQDQLAGISTDTQYF. The CDR3 nucleotides are TGCGCCAGCAGCCAAGATCAACTAGCGGGTATTAGCACAGATACGCAGTATTTT. The chain carries TRBV4-3 and TRBJ2-3; 9 nucleotides agree with TRBD2. Germline loops: CDR1 LGHNA, CDR2 YSLEER. CDR3 length: 18 amino acids. Trimming at V came to 0 bases and at J to 0 bases, leaving 7 bases not matched to a gene.

CDR3 nucleotide sequence: TGCGCCAGCAGCCAGGAAGCTCGGGGGGGGGTCCAGCCCCAGCATTTT. Translation: CASSQEARGGVQPQHF. The V and J genes are TRBV4-3 and TRBJ1-5, with D perhaps matching TRBD1 (5 bases). Trimming took off 3 bases at V and 7 bases at J, with 19 bases between the two ends. Germline CDR1 reads LGHNA; CDR2 reads YSLEER. This CDR3 region has 16 residues.

The CDR3 DNA reads TGTGCCAGCAAGACGACCCGAAAGGGACAGTCCTACGAGCAGTACTTC. Protein sequence: CASKTTRKGQSYEQYF. The chain uses TRBV7-8 and TRBJ2-7; 7 bases agree with TRBD1. Losses at the gene ends were 7 bases for V and 1 base for J; bases not matched to a gene: 13. Germline assignment: CDR1 SGHVS and CDR2 FQNEAQ. This CDR3 region has 16 residues.

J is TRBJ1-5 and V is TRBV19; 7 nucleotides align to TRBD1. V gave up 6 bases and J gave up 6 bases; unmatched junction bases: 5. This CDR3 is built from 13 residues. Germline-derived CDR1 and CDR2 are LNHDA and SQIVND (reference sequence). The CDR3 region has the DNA TGTGCCAGTAGCAGGGGGTTAGGTCAGCCCCAGCATTTT. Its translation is CASSRGLGQPQHF.

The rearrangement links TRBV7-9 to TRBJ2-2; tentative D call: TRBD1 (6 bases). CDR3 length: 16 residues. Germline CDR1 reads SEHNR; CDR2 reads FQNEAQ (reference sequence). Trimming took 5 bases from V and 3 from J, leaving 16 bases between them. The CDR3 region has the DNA TGTGCCAGCAGCCAAAACCGGGACAAAGACACCGGGGAGCTGTTTTTT. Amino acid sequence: CASSQNRDKDTGELFF.

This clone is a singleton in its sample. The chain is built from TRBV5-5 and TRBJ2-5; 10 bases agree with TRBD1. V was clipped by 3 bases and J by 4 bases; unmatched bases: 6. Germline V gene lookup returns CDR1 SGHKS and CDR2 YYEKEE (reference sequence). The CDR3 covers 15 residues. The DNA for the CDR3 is TGTGCCAGCAGCTGGGGGACAGGGGACACAGAGACCCAGTACTTC. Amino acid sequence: CASSWGTGDTETQYF.

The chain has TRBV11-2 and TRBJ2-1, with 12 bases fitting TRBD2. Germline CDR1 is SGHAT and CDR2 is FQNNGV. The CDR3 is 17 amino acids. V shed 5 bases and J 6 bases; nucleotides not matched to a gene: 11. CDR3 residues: CASSGYDAGLAGNEQFF. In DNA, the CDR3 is TGTGCCAGCAGCGGGTATGATGCGGGACTAGCGGGCAATGAGCAGTTCTTC.

The CDR3 DNA sequence: TGTGCCAGCAGCGTACAGTCTAACTATGGCTACACCTTC. It codes for CASSVQSNYGYTF. The V gene is TRBV9, the J gene TRBJ1-2; D unresolved. The V end lost 1 base, the J end lost 0 bases, and 4 bases lay between the germline ends. Germline V gene data show CDR1 as SGDLS and CDR2 as YYNGEE. There are 13 residues in the CDR3.

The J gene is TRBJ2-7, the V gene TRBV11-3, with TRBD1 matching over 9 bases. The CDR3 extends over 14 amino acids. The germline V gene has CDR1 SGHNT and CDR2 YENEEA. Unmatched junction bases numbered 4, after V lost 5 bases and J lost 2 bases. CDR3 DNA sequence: TGTGCCAGCAGCCCGAGGACAGGGGCCTACGAGCAGTACTTC. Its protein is CASSPRTGAYEQYF.

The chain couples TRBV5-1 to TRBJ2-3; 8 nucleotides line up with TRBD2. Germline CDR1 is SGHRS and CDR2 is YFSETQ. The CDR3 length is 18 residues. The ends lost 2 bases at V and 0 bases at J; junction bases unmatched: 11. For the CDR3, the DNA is TGCGCCAGCAGCTTTGGAGTGCGGGGGGTTTCTAGCACAGATACGCAGTATTTT. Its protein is CASSFGVRGVSSTDTQYF.

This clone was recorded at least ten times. CDR3 loop: CASSFFGGGPDTQYF. The CDR3 nucleotides are TGTGCCAGCAGCTTTTTCGGGGGGGGCCCAGATACGCAGTATTTT. This sequence joins TRBV11-2 and TRBJ2-3; TRBD2 matches at 8 bases. The length of the CDR3 is 15 residues. Unmatched junction bases numbered 6, after V lost 3 bases and J lost 4 bases. Germline V gene sequence: CDR1 SGHAT, CDR2 FQNNGV.

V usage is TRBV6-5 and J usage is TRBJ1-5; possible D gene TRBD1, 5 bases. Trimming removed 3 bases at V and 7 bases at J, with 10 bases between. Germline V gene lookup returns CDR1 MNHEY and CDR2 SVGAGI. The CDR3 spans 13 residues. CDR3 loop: CASSYWEGQPQHF. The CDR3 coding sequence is TGTGCCAGCAGTTATTGGGAGGGGCAGCCCCAGCATTTT.

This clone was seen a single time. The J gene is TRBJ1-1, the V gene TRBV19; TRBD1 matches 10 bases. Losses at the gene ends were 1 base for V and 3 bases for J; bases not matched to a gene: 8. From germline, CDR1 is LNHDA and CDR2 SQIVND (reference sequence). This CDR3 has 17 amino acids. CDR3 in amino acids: CASSIGPDRGQDTEAFF. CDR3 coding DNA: TGTGCCAGTAGTATAGGCCCCGACAGGGGGCAGGACACTGAAGCTTTCTTT.

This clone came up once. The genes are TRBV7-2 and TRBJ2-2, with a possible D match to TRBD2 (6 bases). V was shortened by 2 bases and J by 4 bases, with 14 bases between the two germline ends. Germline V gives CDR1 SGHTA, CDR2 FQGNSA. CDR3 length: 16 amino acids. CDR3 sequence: CASSLPGTGLTGELFF. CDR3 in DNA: TGTGCCAGCAGCTTACCCGGGACTGGCCTCACCGGGGAGCTGTTTTTT.

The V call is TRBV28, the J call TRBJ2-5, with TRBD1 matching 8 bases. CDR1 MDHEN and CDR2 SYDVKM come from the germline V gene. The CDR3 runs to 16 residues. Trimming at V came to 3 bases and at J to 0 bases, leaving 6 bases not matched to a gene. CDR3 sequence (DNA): TGTGCCAGCAGTTTGCCTCAGGGGGCAAACCAAGAGACCCAGTACTTC. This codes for CASSLPQGANQETQYF.

The CDR3 loop reads CASSLRRVAYNEQFF. CDR3 bases: TGTGCCAGCAGCTTACGGAGGGTGGCGTACAATGAGCAGTTCTTC. The chain joins TRBV7-6 to TRBJ2-1, with a tentative D call TRBD2 (6 bases). The ends were cut back, 2 bases at V and 4 bases at J, with 12 bases in the middle. Germline loops: CDR1 SGHVS, CDR2 FNYEAQ. This CDR3 spans 15 amino acids.

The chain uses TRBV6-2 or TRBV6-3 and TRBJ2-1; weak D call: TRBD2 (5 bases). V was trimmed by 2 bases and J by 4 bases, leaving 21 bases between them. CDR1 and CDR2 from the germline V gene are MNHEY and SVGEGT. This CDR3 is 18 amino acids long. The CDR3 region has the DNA TGTGCCAGCAGTTACCTTACCGGGATCGCGACGCTTTACAATGAGCAGTTCTTC. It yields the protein CASSYLTGIATLYNEQFF.

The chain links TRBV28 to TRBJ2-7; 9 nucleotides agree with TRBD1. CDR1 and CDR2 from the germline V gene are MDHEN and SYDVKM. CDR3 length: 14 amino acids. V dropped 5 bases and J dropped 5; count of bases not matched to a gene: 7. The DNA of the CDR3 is TGTGCCAGCAGTCACGGGACAGGGCTAGACGAGCAGTACTTC. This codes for CASSHGTGLDEQYF.

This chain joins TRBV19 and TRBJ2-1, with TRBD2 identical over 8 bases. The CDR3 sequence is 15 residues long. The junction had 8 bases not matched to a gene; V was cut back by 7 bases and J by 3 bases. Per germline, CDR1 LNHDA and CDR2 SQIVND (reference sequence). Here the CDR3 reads CASNPGGDLYNEQFF. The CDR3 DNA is TGTGCCAGTAACCCCGGGGGGGACCTCTACAATGAGCAGTTCTTC.

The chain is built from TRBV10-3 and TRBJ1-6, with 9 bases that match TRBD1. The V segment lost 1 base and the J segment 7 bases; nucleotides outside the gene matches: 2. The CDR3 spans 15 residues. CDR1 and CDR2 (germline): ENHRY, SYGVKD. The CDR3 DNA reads TGTGCCATCAGTGAGTTGGGACAGGGAAATTCACCCCTCCACTTT. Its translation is CAISELGQGNSPLHF.

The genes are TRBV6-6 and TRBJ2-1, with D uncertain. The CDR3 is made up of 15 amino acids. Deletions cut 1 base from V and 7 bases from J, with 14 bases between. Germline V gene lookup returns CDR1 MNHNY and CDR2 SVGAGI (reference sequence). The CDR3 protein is CASSYLAGRDNEQFF. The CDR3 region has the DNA TGTGCCAGCAGTTACTTGGCAGGCCGAGATAATGAGCAGTTCTTC.

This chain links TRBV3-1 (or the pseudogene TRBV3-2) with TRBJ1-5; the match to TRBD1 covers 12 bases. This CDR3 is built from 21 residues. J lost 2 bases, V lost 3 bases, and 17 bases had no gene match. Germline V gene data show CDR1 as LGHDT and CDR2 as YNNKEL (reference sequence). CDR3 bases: TGTGCCAGCAGCCAGGGGCCGGGACAGGGGGCGAGTGATAGGGGCAATCAGCCCCAGCATTTT. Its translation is CASSQGPGQGASDRGNQPQHF.